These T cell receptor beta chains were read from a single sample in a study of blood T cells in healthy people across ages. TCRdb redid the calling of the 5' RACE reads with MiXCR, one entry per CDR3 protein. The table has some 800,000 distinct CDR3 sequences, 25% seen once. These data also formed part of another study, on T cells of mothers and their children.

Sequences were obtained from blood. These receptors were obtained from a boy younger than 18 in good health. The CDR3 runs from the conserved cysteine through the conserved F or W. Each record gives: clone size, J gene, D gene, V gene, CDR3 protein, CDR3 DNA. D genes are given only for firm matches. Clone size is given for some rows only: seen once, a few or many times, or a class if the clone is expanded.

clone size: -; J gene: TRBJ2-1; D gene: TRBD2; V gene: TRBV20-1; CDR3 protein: CSPGLAGYNEQFF; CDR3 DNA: TGCAGCCCAGGTCTAGCGGGTTACAATGAGCAGTTCTTC
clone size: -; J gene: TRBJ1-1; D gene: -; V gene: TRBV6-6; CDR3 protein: CASSYPNLNTEAFF; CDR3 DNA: TGTGCCAGCAGTTACCCAAATTTGAACACTGAAGCTTTCTTT
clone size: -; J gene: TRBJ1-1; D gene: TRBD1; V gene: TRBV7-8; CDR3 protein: CASSSRQGVTEAFF; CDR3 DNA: TGTGCCAGCAGCTCCCGACAGGGAGTGACTGAAGCTTTCTTT
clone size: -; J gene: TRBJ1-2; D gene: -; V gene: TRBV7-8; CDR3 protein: CASSSHGQYYGYTF; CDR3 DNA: TGTGCCAGCAGCTCCCACGGACAGTACTATGGCTACACCTTC
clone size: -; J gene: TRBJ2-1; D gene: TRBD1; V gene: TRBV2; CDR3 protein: CASSDWTGGRLNEQFF; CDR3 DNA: TGTGCCAGCAGTGATTGGACAGGGGGCCGTTTGAATGAGCAGTTCTTC
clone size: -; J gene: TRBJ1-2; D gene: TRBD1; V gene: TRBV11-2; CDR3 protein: CASRPLTGQFGYTF; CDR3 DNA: TGTGCCAGCAGACCACTAACGGGACAGTTTGGCTACACCTTC
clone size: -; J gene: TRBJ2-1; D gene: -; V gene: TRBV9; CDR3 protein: CASSVEFSGELEYNEQFF; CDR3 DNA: TGTGCCAGCAGCGTAGAATTTTCAGGGGAGCTTGAATACAATGAGCAGTTCTTC
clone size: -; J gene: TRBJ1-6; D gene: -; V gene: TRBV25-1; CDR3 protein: CASSSFSGPSSPLHF; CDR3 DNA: TGTGCCAGCAGTTCTTTCTCCGGTCCTTCTTCACCCCTCCACTTT
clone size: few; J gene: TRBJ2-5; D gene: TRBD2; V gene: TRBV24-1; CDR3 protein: CATSDPNPQLAGVGETQYF; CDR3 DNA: TGTGCCACCAGTGACCCGAACCCGCAACTAGCGGGAGTGGGAGAGACCCAGTACTTC
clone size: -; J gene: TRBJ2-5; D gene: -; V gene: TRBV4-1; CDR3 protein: CASSQPGEVQETQYF; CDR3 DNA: TGCGCCAGCAGCCAGCCCGGAGAGGTTCAGGAGACCCAGTACTTC
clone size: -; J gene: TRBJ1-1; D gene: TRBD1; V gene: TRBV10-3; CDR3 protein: CAISDLDRGGTEAFF; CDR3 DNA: TGTGCCATCAGTGATCTGGACAGGGGGGGTACTGAAGCTTTCTTT
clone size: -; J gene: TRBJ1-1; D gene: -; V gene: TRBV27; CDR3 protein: CASRRGVTEAFF; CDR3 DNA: TGTGCCAGCCGCCGGGGCGTAACTGAAGCTTTCTTT
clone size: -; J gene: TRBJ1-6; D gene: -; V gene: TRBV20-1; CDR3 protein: CSARDPAAYNSPLHF; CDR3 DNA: TGCAGTGCTAGAGATCCGGCAGCCTATAATTCACCCCTCCACTTT
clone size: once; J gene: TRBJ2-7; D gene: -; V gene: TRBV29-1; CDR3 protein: CSVDKGYEQYF; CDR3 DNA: TGCAGCGTTGATAAGGGCTACGAGCAGTACTTC
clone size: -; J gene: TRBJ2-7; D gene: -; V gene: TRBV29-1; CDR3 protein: CSVEEAFRDGGDEQHF; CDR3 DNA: TGCAGCGTTGAAGAAGCTTTCCGGGACGGGGGAGACGAGCAGCACTTC
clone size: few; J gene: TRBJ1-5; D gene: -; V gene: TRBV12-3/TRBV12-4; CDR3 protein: CASSFVLGNQPQHF; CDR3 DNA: TGTGCCAGCAGTTTTGTTTTGGGCAATCAGCCCCAGCATTTT
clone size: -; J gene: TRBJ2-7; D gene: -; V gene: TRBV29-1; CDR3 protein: CSGQAGGPPYEQYF; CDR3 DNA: TGCAGCGGTCAAGCTGGGGGGCCCCCCTACGAGCAGTACTTC
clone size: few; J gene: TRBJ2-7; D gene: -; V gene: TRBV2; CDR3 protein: CASSESGTISYEQYF; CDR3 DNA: TGTGCCAGCAGTGAATCCGGGACGATTTCCTACGAGCAGTACTTC